Below, 19 T cell receptor beta chains from the same sample are listed, as sequenced in a study of neurological immune-mediated disorders. Using its own MiXCR run on the 5' RACE reads, TCRdb lists one record per CDR3 protein. This table has about 62,000 distinct CDR3 sequences, 4% to 6% appearing once. The sample comprised PBMCs. All receptors come from a woman aged 45-60 years with multiple sclerosis.

This clonotype was counted many times. The chain carries TRBV5-1 and TRBJ1-2; the D is unclear. Germline lookup yields CDR1 SGHRS and CDR2 YFSETQ. The V gene lost 1 base and the J gene lost 4 bases, with 14 bases spanning the gap. This CDR3 has 15 amino acids. In nucleotides, the CDR3 is TGCGCCAGCAGCTTGTCAAGCGATCGAAGCTATGGCTACACCTTC. Amino acid sequence: CASSLSSDRSYGYTF.

This clonotype occurred many times. This chain connects TRBV11-2 to TRBJ2-7, with TRBD2 identical over 7 bases. J lost 7 bases, V lost 0 bases, and 3 bases had no gene match. CDR3 length equals 13 residues. CDR1 and CDR2 from the germline V gene are SGHAT and FQNNGV. The CDR3 sequence is CASSLDRGGEQYV. As DNA, the CDR3 is TGTGCCAGCAGCTTAGATCGGGGAGGGGAGCAGTACGTC.

This clonotype was seen many times. The chain couples TRBV5-1 to TRBJ1-1; 7 bases line up with TRBD1. Germline CDR1 and CDR2: SGHRS and YFSETQ. The CDR3 consists of 16 residues. V dropped 4 bases and J dropped 1; count of bases not matched to a gene: 10. This chain's CDR3 is CASSTDPGQTNTEAFF. The CDR3 nucleotides read TGCGCCAGCAGCACAGATCCGGGACAGACGAACACTGAAGCTTTCTTT.

At least ten counts were recorded for this clonotype. The chain links TRBV10-3 to TRBJ2-7; TRBD1 is a possible D gene (5 bases). The CDR3 has 15 amino acids. Deletions cut 0 bases from V and 0 bases from J, with 9 bases between. Germline V gene sequence: CDR1 ENHRY, CDR2 SYGVKD. CDR3 DNA: TGTGCCATCAGTGAGTCCCCAGACAGCTCCTACGAGCAGTACGTC. Its translation: CAISESPDSSYEQYV.

This clonotype appeared many times. The rearrangement links TRBV5-5 to TRBJ2-1; D is possibly TRBD1 (6 bases). Germline V gene data show CDR1 as SGHKS and CDR2 as YYEKEE (reference sequence). CDR3 size: 14 residues. Trimming pared 2 bases from V and 3 bases from J, leaving 9 bases between. Here the CDR3 DNA reads TGTGCCAGCAGCTTCCGGACAGACTACAATGAGCAGTTCTTC. This translates into CASSFRTDYNEQFF.

The sample holds a few counts of this clonotype. The rearrangement uses TRBV20-1 and TRBJ2-5, with TRBD2 matching 8 bases. Losses at the gene ends were 0 bases for V and 5 bases for J; bases not matched to a gene: 8. From germline, CDR1 is DFQATT and CDR2 SNEGSKA (reference sequence). The CDR3 runs 15 residues. The CDR3 here is CSARDLSGGVETQYF. The CDR3 DNA follows: TGCAGTGCTAGAGATCTTTCCGGGGGGGTGGAGACCCAGTACTTC.

This clonotype was picked up many times. The gene calls are TRBV4-1 and TRBJ2-3; weak D call: TRBD2 (5 bases). V was pared by 0 bases and J by 4 bases, with 20 bases between. The germline gives CDR1 MGHRA, CDR2 YSYEKL. The CDR3 extends over 18 amino acids. The CDR3 reads CASSQESAGRSAADTQYF. CDR3 bases: TGCGCCAGCAGCCAAGAGTCTGCGGGCAGATCGGCGGCAGATACGCAGTATTTT.

In the case of this clonotype: This could be a read error, since a much larger clone is one nucleotide away. The chain uses TRBV3-1 and TRBJ2-5; 10 bases fit TRBD2. There are 17 residues in the CDR3. V gave up 2 bases and J gave up 1 base; unmatched junction bases: 7. Germline loops: CDR1 LGHDT, CDR2 YNNKEL (reference sequence). CDR3 loop: CASSQSRWTSGQETQYF. CDR3 coding DNA: TGTGCCAGCAGCCAAAGCCGCTGGACTAGCGGCCAAGAGACCCAGTACTTC.

This clonotype was seen many times. The gene calls are TRBV28 and TRBJ2-2, with TRBD1 matching over 7 bases. Germline CDR1 reads MDHEN; CDR2 reads SYDVKM. V shed 2 bases, J shed 6 bases, and the junction held 6 bases outside the gene matches. The CDR3 is 15 residues long. In nucleotides, the CDR3 is TGTGCCAGCAGTTTAGACAGGGAAGACCCCGGGGAGCTGTTTTTT. Its protein is CASSLDREDPGELFF.

This clonotype was detected ten times or more. This chain connects TRBV7-2 to TRBJ2-7, with D perhaps matching TRBD2 (5 bases). The germline gives CDR1 SGHTA, CDR2 FQGNSA. The CDR3 sequence is 14 residues long. Trimming removed 2 bases at V and 0 bases at J, with 8 bases between. CDR3 bases: TGTGCCAGCAGCTTAACGGGATCCTCCTACGAGCAGTACTTC. Translated: CASSLTGSSYEQYF.

This clonotype was found many times. This chain links TRBV5-1 with TRBJ2-5; D might be TRBD1 (7 bases). V lost 7 bases and J 3 bases, leaving 10 bases between the germline ends. The CDR3 extends over 12 amino acids. Germline V gene lookup returns CDR1 SGHRS and CDR2 YFSETQ. The DNA for the CDR3 is TGCGCCAGCGGGGGGACAGAAGAGACCCAGTACTTC. Translating gives CASGGTEETQYF.

This clonotype showed up many times. The chain has TRBV12-5 and TRBJ2-2; D gene uncertain. The V gene's germline CDR1 is LGHNT and CDR2 FRNRAP. The CDR3 has 14 residues. V was pared by 7 bases and J by 4 bases, with 13 bases between. The CDR3 DNA sequence: TGTGCTAGTGCTCCCGACCTCATCACCGGGGAGCTGTTTTTT. As protein: CASAPDLITGELFF. The full variable domain, its missing parts supplied by reference TRBV12-5 and TRBJ2-2, is DARVTQTPRHKVTEMGQEVTMRCQPILGHNTVFWYRQTMMQGLELLAYFRNRAPLDDSGMPKDRFSAEMPDATLATLKIQPSEPRDSAVYFCASAPDLITGELFFGEGSRLTVL.

This rearrangement joins TRBV7-8 to TRBJ1-5; tentatively, D is TRBD1 (6 bases). CDR3 length: 15 amino acids. Deletions cut 7 bases from V and 4 bases from J, with 17 bases between. Germline V CDR1 and CDR2: SGHVS, FQNEAQ. This CDR3 reads CASTMRGGMNQPQHF. The CDR3, as DNA: TGTGCCAGCACCATGAGGGGGGGGATGAATCAGCCCCAGCATTTT.

The table lists this clonotype with a few counts. J is TRBJ1-2 and V is TRBV20-1; no clear D. V was cut by 2 bases and J by 5 bases, with 9 bases left in between. This CDR3 is built from 12 residues. CDR1 is DFQATT, CDR2 SNEGSKA, per germline (reference sequence). CDR3 protein: CSARPTYYGYTF. The CDR3 nucleotides are TGCAGTGCTAGACCTACCTATTATGGCTACACCTTC.

This clonotype was seen ten or more times. The CDR3 spells CASSPQGDYEQYF. The CDR3 DNA follows: TGTGCCAGCAGCCCTCAGGGAGACTACGAGCAGTACTTC. The rearrangement joins TRBV9 to TRBJ2-7, with D possibly called TRBD1 or TRBD2 (5 bases each). CDR3 size: 13 residues. V dropped 4 bases and J dropped 3 bases, with 11 bases sitting between them. Germline values: CDR1 SGDLS, CDR2 YYNGEE. The whole variable domain, remainder taken from reference TRBV9 and TRBJ2-7, is DSGVTQTPKHLITATGQRVTLRCSPRSGDLSVYWYQQSLDQGLQFLIQYYNGEERAKGNILERFSAQQFPDLHSELNLSSLELGDSALYFCASSPQGDYEQYFGPGTRLTVT.

There are many counts of this clonotype. V gene TRBV9 combines with J gene TRBJ2-2, with a tentative D call TRBD2 (6 bases). CDR1 is SGDLS, CDR2 YYNGEE, per germline. The CDR3 spans 17 residues. V gave up 0 bases and J gave up 1 base, with 13 bases separating them. CDR3: CASSVAIGRGNTGELFF. Here the CDR3 DNA reads TGTGCCAGCAGCGTAGCTATCGGGCGGGGGAACACCGGGGAGCTGTTTTTT. Using reference TRBV9 and TRBJ2-2 for the parts outside the CDR3, the full variable domain is DSGVTQTPKHLITATGQRVTLRCSPRSGDLSVYWYQQSLDQGLQFLIQYYNGEERAKGNILERFSAQQFPDLHSELNLSSLELGDSALYFCASSVAIGRGNTGELFFGEGSRLTVL.

This clonotype was seen ten or more times. This chain joins TRBV4-3 and TRBJ2-7; 8 nucleotides align to TRBD1. The CDR3 consists of 16 residues. Germline CDR1 reads LGHNA; CDR2 reads YSLEER. Unmatched junction bases numbered 8, after V lost 0 bases and J lost 4 bases. CDR3 in amino acids: CASSQEGGQDFYEQYF. Written as DNA, the CDR3 is TGCGCCAGCAGCCAAGAGGGGGGACAGGATTTTTACGAGCAGTACTTC.

This clonotype was recorded many times. This chain links TRBV6-1 with TRBJ2-1; tentative D call: TRBD2 (7 bases). V gave up 7 bases and J gave up 11 bases, with 18 bases separating them. This CDR3 region has 13 residues. The germline CDR1 and CDR2 sequences are MNHNS and SASEGT. CDR3 DNA: TGTGCCAGCACCACCCCGGGGAGGGACAAGCAGTTCTTC. It translates to CASTTPGRDKQFF.

The CDR3 here is CAWKAALAGGLTGELFF. CDR3 in DNA: TGTGCCTGGAAGGCGGCCCTGGCGGGGGGGCTAACCGGGGAGCTGTTTTTT. The V call is TRBV30, the J call TRBJ2-2; 9 nucleotides match TRBD2. Germline values: CDR1 GTSNPN, CDR2 SVGIG (reference sequence). The CDR3 length is 17 residues. Germline trimming cut 4 bases from V and 5 bases from J; bases unmatched to any gene: 14.